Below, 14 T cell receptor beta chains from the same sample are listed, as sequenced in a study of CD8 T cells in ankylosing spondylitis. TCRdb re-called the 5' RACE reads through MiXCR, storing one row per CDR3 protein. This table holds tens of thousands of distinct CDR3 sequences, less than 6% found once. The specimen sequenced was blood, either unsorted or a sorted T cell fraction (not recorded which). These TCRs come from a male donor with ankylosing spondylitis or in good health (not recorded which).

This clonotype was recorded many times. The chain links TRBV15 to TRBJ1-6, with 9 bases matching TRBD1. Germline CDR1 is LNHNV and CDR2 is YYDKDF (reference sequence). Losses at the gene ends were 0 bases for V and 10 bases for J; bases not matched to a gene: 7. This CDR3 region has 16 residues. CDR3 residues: CATSRDRDRAGSPLHF. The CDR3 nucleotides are TGTGCCACCAGCAGAGACCGGGACAGGGCGGGGTCACCCCTCCACTTT.

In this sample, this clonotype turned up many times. The CDR3 protein is CASSWGAQRDTEAFF. The CDR3 DNA reads TGCGCCAGCAGCTGGGGGGCCCAGAGGGACACTGAAGCTTTCTTT. This chain joins TRBV5-1 and TRBJ1-1; weak D call: TRBD1 (6 bases). The V end was cut by 3 bases, the J end by 3 bases, with 15 bases between. Per germline, CDR1 SGHRS and CDR2 YFSETQ. The CDR3 length is 15 residues.

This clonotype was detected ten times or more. DNA of the CDR3: TGTGCCAGCAGTGCTGGTAGCGGGGAGACCCAGTACTTC. As protein: CASSAGSGETQYF. The V gene is TRBV2, the J gene TRBJ2-5; 7 bases fit TRBD2. V trimming: 4 bases; J trimming: 5 bases; junction bases outside the gene matches: 4. Germline CDR1 is SNHLY and CDR2 is FYNNEI. CDR3 length: 13 residues.

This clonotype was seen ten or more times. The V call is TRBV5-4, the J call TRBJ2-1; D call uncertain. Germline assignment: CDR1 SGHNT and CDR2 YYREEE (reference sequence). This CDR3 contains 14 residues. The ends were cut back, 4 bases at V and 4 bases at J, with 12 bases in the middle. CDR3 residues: CASSPHDIYNEQFF. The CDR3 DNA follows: TGTGCCAGCAGCCCTCATGATATATACAATGAGCAGTTCTTC.

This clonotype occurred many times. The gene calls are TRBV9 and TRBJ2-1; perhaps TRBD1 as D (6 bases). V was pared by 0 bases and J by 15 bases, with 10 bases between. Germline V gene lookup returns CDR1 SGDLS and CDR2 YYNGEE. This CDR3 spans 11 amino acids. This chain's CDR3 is CASSVDDRLFF. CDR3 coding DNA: TGTGCCAGCAGCGTAGACGACAGGCTGTTCTTC.

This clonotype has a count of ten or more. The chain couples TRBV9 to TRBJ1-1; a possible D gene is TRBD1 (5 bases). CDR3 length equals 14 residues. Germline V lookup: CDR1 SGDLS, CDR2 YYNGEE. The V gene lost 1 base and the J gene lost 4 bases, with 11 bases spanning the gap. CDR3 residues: CASSVSRVGTEAFF. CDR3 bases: TGTGCCAGCAGCGTAAGCAGGGTGGGCACTGAAGCTTTCTTT. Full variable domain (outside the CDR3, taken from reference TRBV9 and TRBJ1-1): DSGVTQTPKHLITATGQRVTLRCSPRSGDLSVYWYQQSLDQGLQFLIQYYNGEERAKGNILERFSAQQFPDLHSELNLSSLELGDSALYFCASSVSRVGTEAFFGQGTRLTVV.

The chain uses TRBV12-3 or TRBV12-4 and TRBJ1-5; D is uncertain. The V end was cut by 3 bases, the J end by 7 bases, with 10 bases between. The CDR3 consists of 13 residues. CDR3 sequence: CASSLGSQQPQHF. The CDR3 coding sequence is TGTGCCAGCAGTTTGGGGTCCCAGCAGCCCCAGCATTTT.

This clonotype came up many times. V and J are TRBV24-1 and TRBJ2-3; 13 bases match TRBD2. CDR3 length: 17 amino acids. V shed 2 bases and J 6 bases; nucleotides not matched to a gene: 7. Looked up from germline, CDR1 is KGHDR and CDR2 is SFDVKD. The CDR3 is CATSDSLLAGGRDTQYF. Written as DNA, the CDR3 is TGTGCCACCAGTGATTCGTTACTAGCGGGGGGGCGGGATACGCAGTATTTT.

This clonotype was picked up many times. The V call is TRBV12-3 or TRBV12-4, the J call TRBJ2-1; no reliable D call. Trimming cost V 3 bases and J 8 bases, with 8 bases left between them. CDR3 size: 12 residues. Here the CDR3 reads CASSLTWDEQFF. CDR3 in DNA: TGTGCCAGCAGTTTGACATGGGATGAGCAGTTCTTC.

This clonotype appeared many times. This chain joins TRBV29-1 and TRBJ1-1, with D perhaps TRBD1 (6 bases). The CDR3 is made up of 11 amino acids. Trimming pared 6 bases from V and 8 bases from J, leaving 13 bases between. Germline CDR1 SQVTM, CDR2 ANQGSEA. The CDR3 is CSVLGGVEAFF. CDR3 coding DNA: TGCAGCGTCTTAGGGGGTGTCGAAGCTTTCTTT.

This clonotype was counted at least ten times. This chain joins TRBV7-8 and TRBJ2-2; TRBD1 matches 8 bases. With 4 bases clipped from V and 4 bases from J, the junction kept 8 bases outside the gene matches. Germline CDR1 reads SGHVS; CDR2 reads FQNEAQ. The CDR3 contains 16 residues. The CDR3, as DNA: TGTGCCAGCAGCTCAACCGGGACAGGAATCACCGGGGAGCTGTTTTTT. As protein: CASSSTGTGITGELFF.

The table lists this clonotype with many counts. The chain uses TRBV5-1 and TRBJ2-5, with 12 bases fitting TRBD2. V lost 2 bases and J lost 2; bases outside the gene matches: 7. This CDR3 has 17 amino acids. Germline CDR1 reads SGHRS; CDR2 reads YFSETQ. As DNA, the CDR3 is TGCGCCAGCAGCTTCGACGGACTAGCGGGGACACAAGAGACCCAGTACTTC. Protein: CASSFDGLAGTQETQYF.

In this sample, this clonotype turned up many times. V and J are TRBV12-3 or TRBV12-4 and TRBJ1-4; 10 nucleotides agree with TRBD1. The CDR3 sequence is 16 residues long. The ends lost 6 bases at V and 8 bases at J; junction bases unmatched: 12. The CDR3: CASSRLTGGAEEKLFF. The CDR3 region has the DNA TGTGCCAGCAGCCGACTGACAGGGGGCGCGGAGGAAAAACTGTTTTTT.

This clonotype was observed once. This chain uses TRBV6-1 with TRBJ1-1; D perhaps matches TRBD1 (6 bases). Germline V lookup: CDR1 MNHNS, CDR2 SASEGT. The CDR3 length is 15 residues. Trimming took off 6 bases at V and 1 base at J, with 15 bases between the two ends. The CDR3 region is CASRIPGTTNTEAFF. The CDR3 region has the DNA TGTGCCAGCAGAATCCCCGGGACAACGAACACTGAAGCTTTCTTT.